Listed below are T cell receptor beta chains from one sample, sequenced in a study of T cell clonotyping in hematopoietic cell transplantation. Profiled with immunoSEQ multiplex PCR; TCRdb holds only in-frame clones, not every one. The sample carries around 13,000 clones, approximately 80% recorded once. This material consisted of PBMCs, taken 100 days after allogeneic stem cell transplant. These receptors were obtained from a female patient in her thirties or forties who had an allogeneic stem cell transplant from a related donor, so T cells may come from the graft donor. Some clones in this sample may be carry-over from other donors' samples. Both conserved end residues are part of each CDR3. Fields, in order: V gene, clone size, J gene, D gene, CDR3 protein, CDR3 DNA. A D gene is named only where the DNA matches it firmly. Expanded clones are given a class, and other clones once, few, many or no size at all.

>TRBV5-4|once|TRBJ2-7|NA
CASSLAEDGGPEAYEQYF
TGTGCCAGCAGCTTGGCGGAGGATGGGGGACCAGAGGCTTACGAGCAGTACTTC
>TRBV6-5|few|TRBJ1-1|NA
CASSLMSGEAFF
TGTGCCAGCAGTTTGATGTCAGGGGAAGCTTTCTTT
>TRBV9|NA|TRBJ1-1|NA
CASSVAGPGTNTEAFF
TGTGCCAGCAGCGTAGCAGGTCCAGGGACGAACACTGAAGCTTTCTTT
>TRBV5-1|once|TRBJ2-7|NA
CASTEGYEQYF
TGCGCCAGCACCGAGGGTTACGAGCAGTACTTC
>TRBV19|NA|TRBJ2-1|NA
CASSNRAGYNEQFF
TGTGCCAGTAGTAACCGGGCAGGCTACAATGAGCAGTTCTTC
>TRBV30|NA|TRBJ2-7|TRBD1
CAWSPQGPEQYF
TGTGCCTGGAGTCCACAGGGGCCCGAGCAGTACTTC
>TRBV2|NA|TRBJ1-4|NA
CANHREGGGEKLFF
TGTGCCAACCACCGAGAGGGTGGCGGCGAAAAACTGTTTTTT
>TRBV4-2|NA|TRBJ2-7|NA
CASSQDQGVGEQYF
TGTGCCAGCAGCCAAGATCAAGGGGTTGGCGAGCAGTACTTC
>TRBV2|NA|TRBJ1-3|TRBD1
CASRDWTGSGNTIYF
TGTGCCAGCAGAGACTGGACAGGTTCCGGAAACACCATATATTTT
>TRBV10-3|NA|TRBJ2-5|TRBD1
CAISELPGTGGGKETQYF
TGTGCCATCAGTGAGCTACCCGGGACAGGGGGCGGAAAGGAGACCCAGTACTTC
>TRBV7-9|once|TRBJ1-5|NA
CASSLLGLGLSGAGQPQHF
TGTGCCAGCAGCTTACTGGGTTTGGGGTTGTCCGGAGCAGGTCAGCCCCAGCATTTT
>TRBV27|NA|TRBJ2-5|TRBD2
CASSPGLAGGPGETQYF
TGTGCCAGCAGTCCGGGACTAGCGGGAGGGCCTGGTGAGACCCAGTACTTC
>TRBV14|NA|TRBJ2-2|NA
CASSPIGGGELFF
TGTGCCAGCAGCCCCATCGGAGGCGGGGAGCTGTTTTTT
>TRBV4-3|NA|TRBJ2-7|TRBD1
CASSLYRDSSSYEQYF
TGCGCCAGCAGCCTTTACCGGGACAGCTCCTCCTACGAGCAGTACTTC
>TRBV6-6|NA|TRBJ2-3|NA
CASSDQLNTQYF
TGTGCCAGCAGCGACCAGTTAAATACGCAGTATTTT
>TRBV6-6|NA|TRBJ2-7|TRBD1
CASRGTGAVDEQYF
TGTGCCAGCAGAGGGACAGGGGCCGTAGACGAGCAGTACTTC
>TRBV19|NA|TRBJ1-2|NA
CASSTLGSRYGYTF
TGTGCCAGTAGTACCTTGGGGTCCCGCTATGGCTACACCTTC
>TRBV6-4|once|TRBJ1-5|NA
CARSGPSLWEPQHF
TGTGCCCGCTCGGGACCGTCCTTATGGGAGCCCCAGCATTTT
>TRBV6-5|NA|TRBJ2-7|NA
CASSYGSLYEQYF
TGTGCCAGCAGTTACGGGTCTTTATACGAGCAGTACTTC
>TRBV20-1|NA|TRBJ1-1|NA
CSAPYTEAFF
TGCAGTGCGCCATACACTGAAGCTTTCTTT
>TRBV6-1|NA|TRBJ2-7|NA
CASSGVQTYEQYF
TGTGCCAGCAGTGGGGTCCAGACCTACGAGCAGTACTTC
>TRBV7-2|NA|TRBJ1-1|TRBD1
CASSFGGAGTGDTEAFF
TGTGCCAGCAGCTTCGGAGGAGCCGGGACAGGGGACACTGAAGCTTTCTTT
>TRBV10-1|NA|TRBJ2-7|NA
CASSDIGGRSYEQYF
TGCGCCAGCAGTGATATCGGCGGACGCTCCTACGAGCAGTACTTC
>TRBV15|NA|TRBJ2-1|NA
CATSRGSAANEQFF
TGTGCCACCAGCCGAGGGTCCGCGGCCAATGAGCAGTTCTTC
>TRBV5-1|NA|TRBJ1-2|NA
CASSFRTGSNGGYTF
TGCGCCAGCAGCTTCCGGACCGGGAGCAATGGGGGCTACACCTTC
>TRBV5-4|NA|TRBJ2-1|TRBD2
CASSLASSGIGEQFF
TGTGCCAGCAGCTTGGCGTCTAGCGGGATCGGAGAGCAGTTCTTC
>TRBV30|NA|TRBJ1-2|NA
CAWSVGGGYGYTF
TGTGCCTGGAGTGTGGGAGGCGGCTATGGCTACACCTTC
>TRBV6-1|once|TRBJ2-1|TRBD2
CASSDVAGLASGEQFF
TGTGCCAGCAGTGACGTAGCGGGACTAGCCTCCGGGGAGCAGTTCTTC
>TRBV2|NA|TRBJ1-1|NA
CASRQETNTEAFF
TGTGCCAGCAGGCAAGAGACGAACACTGAAGCTTTCTTT
>TRBV29-1|large|TRBJ2-1|NA
CCIEQPSYNEQFF
TGCTGTATTGAGCAACCTTCCTACAATGAGCAGTTCTTC
>TRBV5-4|NA|TRBJ2-5|NA
CASSLSGHQETQYF
TGTGCCAGCAGCTTGAGCGGGCATCAAGAGACCCAGTACTTC
>TRBV4-2|NA|TRBJ2-1|TRBD2
CASSPQTSGSSYNEQFF
TGTGCCAGCAGCCCTCAGACTAGCGGGAGCTCCTACAATGAGCAGTTCTTC
>TRBV5-1|few|TRBJ1-2|NA
CASTGASDGYTF
TGCGCCAGCACGGGCGCTTCGGATGGCTACACCTTC
>TRBV5-1|NA|TRBJ2-1|TRBD1
CASSYFHPGQGAHEQFF
TGCGCCAGCAGCTACTTTCACCCCGGACAGGGGGCCCATGAGCAGTTCTTC
>TRBV9|NA|TRBJ2-2|TRBD2
CASSLRTSGRKNTGELFF
TGTGCCAGCAGCCTCCGGACTAGCGGGAGGAAGAACACCGGGGAGCTGTTTTTT
>TRBV6-5|NA|TRBJ1-1|NA
CASSRGNTEAFF
TGTGCCAGCAGTCGGGGGAACACTGAAGCTTTCTTT
>TRBV15|few|TRBJ2-2|TRBD2
CATSREGIAGGELFF
TGTGCCACCAGCAGAGAGGGAATAGCGGGCGGGGAGCTGTTTTTT
>TRBV7-2|NA|TRBJ1-1|NA
CASSPWTRGLGNTEAFF
TGTGCCAGCAGCCCTTGGACTCGGGGGTTGGGGAACACTGAAGCTTTCTTT
>TRBV27|NA|TRBJ2-7|TRBD2
CASSFQGLAREQYF
TGTGCCAGCAGTTTTCAAGGACTAGCGAGGGAGCAGTACTTC
>TRBV29-1|NA|TRBJ2-3|TRBD1
CSVAPGDRVTDTQYF
TGCAGCGTAGCACCGGGGGACAGGGTCACAGATACGCAGTATTTT
>TRBV27|NA|TRBJ1-2|NA
CASSSRTAPSGYTF
TGTGCCAGCAGTTCCCGGACAGCCCCAAGTGGCTACACCTTC
>TRBV29-1|once|TRBJ1-2|NA
CSDRPSDTYGYTF
TGCAGCGATCGACCGTCGGATACTTATGGCTACACCTTC
>TRBV4-1|NA|TRBJ2-7|TRBD2
CASSQLPGLAGSYEQYF
TGCGCCAGCAGCCAACTTCCGGGACTAGCGGGTTCCTACGAGCAGTACTTC
>TRBV11-2|NA|TRBJ2-7|TRBD2
CASSRTSGQTYEQYF
TGTGCCAGCAGCCGCACTAGCGGGCAGACCTACGAGCAGTACTTC
>TRBV6-5|NA|TRBJ2-3|TRBD2
CASSPVAGGVDTQYF
TGTGCCAGCAGTCCGGTAGCGGGAGGGGTGGATACGCAGTATTTT